The TCR beta chain under discussion was sequenced for a study of beta chain features in type 1 diabetes. General observations from the study: The study found moderately but significantly shorter TCRB CDR3s in all four CD4+ subsets of Type 1 diabetes patients.

Expressed TCRB transcripts got sequenced, as all isolated RNA was reverse transcribed. This table comes from immunoSEQ multiplex PCR, and its TCRdb copy is limited to in-frame clones, with some not included. In the table there are roughly 310,000 clones, approximately 11% of which are singletons. About this clone itself: Its specificity is unknown.

Specimen: naive CD4+ T cells from blood. This sequence was found in a woman aged 25 to 39 in good health.

CDR3: CASSRKTGGAGGELFF. The CDR3 bases are TGCGCCAGCAGCCGAAAAACAGGGGGCGCCGGCGGGGAGCTGTTTTTT. The chain uses TRBV4-3 and TRBJ2-2; 9 bases are a match to TRBD1. The V and J ends lost 4 bases and 7 bases, in that order; junction bases with no gene match: 10. CDR1 is LGHNA, CDR2 YSLEER, per germline. The CDR3 spans 16 residues.